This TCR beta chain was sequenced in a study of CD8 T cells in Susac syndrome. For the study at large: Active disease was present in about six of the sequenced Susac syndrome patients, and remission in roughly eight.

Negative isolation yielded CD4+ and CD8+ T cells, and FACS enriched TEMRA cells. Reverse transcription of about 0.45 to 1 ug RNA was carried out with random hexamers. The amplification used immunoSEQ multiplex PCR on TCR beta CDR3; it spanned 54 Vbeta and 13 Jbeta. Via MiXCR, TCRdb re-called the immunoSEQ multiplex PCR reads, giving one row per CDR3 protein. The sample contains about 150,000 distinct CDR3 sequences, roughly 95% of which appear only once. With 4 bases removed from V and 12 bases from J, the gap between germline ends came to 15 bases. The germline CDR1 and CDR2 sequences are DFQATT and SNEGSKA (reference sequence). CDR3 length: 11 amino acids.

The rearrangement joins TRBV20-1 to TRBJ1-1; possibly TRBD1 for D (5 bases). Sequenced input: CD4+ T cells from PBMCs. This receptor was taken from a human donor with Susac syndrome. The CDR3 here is CSANPGFGTFF. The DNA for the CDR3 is TGCAGTGCTAATCCAGGGTTCGGAACTTTCTTT.